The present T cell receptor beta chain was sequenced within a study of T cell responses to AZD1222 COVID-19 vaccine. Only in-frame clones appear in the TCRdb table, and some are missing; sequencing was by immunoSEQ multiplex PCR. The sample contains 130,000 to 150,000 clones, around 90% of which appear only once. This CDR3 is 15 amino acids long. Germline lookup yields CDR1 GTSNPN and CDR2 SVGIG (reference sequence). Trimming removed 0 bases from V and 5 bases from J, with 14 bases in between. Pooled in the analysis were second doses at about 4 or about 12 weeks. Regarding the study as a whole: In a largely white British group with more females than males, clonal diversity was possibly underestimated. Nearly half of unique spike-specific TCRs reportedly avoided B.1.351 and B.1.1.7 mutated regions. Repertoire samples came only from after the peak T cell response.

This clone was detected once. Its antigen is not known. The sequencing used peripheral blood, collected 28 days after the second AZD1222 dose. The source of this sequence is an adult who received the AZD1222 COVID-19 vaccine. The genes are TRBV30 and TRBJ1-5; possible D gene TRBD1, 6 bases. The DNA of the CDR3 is TGTGCCTGGAGTGTACAGTTCGGGGGGCATCAGCCCCAGCATTTT. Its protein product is CAWSVQFGGHQPQHF.